This paragraph covers one T cell receptor (beta chain) sequence. Its antigen is currently unknown. This sample stems from a study of T cell responses to AZD1222 COVID-19 vaccine. TCRdb keeps only in-frame clones here, not all; method: immunoSEQ multiplex PCR. Of about 180,000 clones in the sample, 85% to 95% were seen once. Overall study results and limits: White British ancestry dominated among donors, who included more females, and clonal diversity was possibly underestimated.

CDR1 and CDR2 (germline): SGHVS, FQNEAQ. J lost 6 bases, V lost 2 bases, and 14 bases had no gene match. CDR3 length equals 17 residues. The sequence was collected from an adult who received the AZD1222 COVID-19 vaccine. The genes are TRBV7-8 and TRBJ1-2; 8 bases line up with TRBD1. The material was peripheral blood, obtained 28 days after the second AZD1222 dose. CDR3 coding DNA: TGTGCCAGCAGCTTACGATCGGCACGACAGGGGCTAAATGGCTACACCTTC. It is translated as CASSLRSARQGLNGYTF.